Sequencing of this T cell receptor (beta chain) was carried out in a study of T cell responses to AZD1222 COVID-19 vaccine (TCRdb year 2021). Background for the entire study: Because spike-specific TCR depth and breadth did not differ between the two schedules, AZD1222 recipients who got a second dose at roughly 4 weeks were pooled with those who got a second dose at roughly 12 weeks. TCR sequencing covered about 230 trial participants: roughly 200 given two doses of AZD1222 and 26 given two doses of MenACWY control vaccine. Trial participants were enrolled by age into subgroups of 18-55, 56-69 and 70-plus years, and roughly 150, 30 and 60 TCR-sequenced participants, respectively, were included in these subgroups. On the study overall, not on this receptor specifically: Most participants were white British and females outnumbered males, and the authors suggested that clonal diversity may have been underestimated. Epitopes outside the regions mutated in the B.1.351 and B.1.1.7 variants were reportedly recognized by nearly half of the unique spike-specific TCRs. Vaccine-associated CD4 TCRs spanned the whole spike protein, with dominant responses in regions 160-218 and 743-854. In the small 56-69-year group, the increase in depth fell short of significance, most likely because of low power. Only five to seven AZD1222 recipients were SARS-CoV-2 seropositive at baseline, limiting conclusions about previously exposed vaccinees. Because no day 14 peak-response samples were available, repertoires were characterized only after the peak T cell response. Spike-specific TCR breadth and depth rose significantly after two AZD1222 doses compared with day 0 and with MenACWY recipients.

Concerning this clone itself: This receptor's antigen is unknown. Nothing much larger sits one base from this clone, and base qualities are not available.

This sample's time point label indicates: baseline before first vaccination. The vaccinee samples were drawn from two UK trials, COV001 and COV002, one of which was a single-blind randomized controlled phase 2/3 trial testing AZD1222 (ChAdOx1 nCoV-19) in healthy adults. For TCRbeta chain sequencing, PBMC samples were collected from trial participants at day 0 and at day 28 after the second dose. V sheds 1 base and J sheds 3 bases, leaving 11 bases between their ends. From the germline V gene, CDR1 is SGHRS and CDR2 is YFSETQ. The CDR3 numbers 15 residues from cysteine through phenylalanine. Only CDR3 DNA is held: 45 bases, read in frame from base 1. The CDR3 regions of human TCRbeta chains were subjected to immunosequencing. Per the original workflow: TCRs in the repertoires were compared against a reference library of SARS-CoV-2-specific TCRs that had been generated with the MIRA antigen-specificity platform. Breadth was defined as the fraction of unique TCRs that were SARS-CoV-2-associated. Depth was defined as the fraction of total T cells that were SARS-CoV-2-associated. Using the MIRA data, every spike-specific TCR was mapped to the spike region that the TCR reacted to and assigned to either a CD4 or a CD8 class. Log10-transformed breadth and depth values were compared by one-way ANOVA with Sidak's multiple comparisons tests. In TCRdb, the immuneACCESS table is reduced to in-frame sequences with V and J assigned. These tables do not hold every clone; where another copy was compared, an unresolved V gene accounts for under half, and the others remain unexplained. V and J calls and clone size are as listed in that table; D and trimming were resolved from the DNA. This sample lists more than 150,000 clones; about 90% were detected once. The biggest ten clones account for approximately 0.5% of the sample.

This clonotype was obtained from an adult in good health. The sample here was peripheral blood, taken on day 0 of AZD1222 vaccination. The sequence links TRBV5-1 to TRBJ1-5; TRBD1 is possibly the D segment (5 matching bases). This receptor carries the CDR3 CASSLNAGANQPQHF. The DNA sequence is TGCGCCAGCAGCTTGAATGCCGGGGCCAATCAGCCCCAGCATTTT. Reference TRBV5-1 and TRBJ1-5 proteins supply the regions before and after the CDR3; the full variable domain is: KAGVTQTPRYLIKTRGQQVTLSCSPISGHRSVSWYQQTPGQGLQFLFEYFSETQRNKGNFPGRFSGRQFSNSRSEMNVSTLELGDSALYLCASSLNAGANQPQHFGDGTRLSIL.